The 20 T cell receptor beta chains listed next were all sequenced from one sample in a study of T cell responses to AZD1222 COVID-19 vaccine. Assay: immunoSEQ multiplex PCR; the TCRdb copy retains only in-frame clones and omits some. The sample comprises around 140,000 clones, approximately 85% of which are singletons, and around 7.9% rests with the top ten. Material: peripheral blood, obtained 28 days after the second dose of the MenACWY control vaccine. The origin of the receptors is an adult who received the MenACWY meningococcal vaccine as a control.

This clone was observed a few times. The chain is built from TRBV19 and TRBJ1-2, with a possible D match to TRBD1 (5 bases). Germline V gene data show CDR1 as LNHDA and CDR2 as SQIVND (reference sequence). The CDR3 loop spans 13 amino acids. Trimming shortened V by 7 bases and J by 2 bases, and 11 bases separated the two germline ends. The CDR3 protein is CASKSAGNYGYTF. The CDR3 DNA sequence: TGTGCCAGTAAATCGGCAGGGAACTATGGCTACACCTTC.

The V gene is TRBV12-2, the J gene TRBJ2-1; the tabulated D call, TRBD2, remains unverified against the DNA. TRBV12-2 is labeled a pseudogene. This CDR3 has 21 amino acids. CDR3 protein: CASRFNLGWLAGGLDYNEQFF. Written as DNA, the CDR3 is TGTGCAAGTCGCTTTAACTTAGGGTGGCTAGCGGGGGGGCTTGACTACAATGAGCAGTTCTTC.

V usage is TRBV15 and J usage is TRBJ2-2; D possibly corresponds to TRBD1 (6 bases). Looked up from germline, CDR1 is LNHNV and CDR2 is YYDKDF (reference sequence). Trimming shortened V by 0 bases and J by 1 base, and 9 bases separated the two germline ends. The CDR3 has 16 amino acids. CDR3 nucleotide sequence: TGTGCCACCAGCAGAGAACCGGGACAGAACACCGGGGAGCTGTTTTTT. Translation: CATSREPGQNTGELFF.

This clone was counted a few times. The chain links TRBV19 to TRBJ1-1; weak D call: TRBD1 (5 bases). V was cut by 5 bases and J by 1 base, with 11 bases left in between. This CDR3 is built from 14 residues. Per the germline V gene, CDR1 is LNHDA and CDR2 is SQIVND (reference sequence). CDR3 coding DNA: TGTGCCAGTAGTGGCCACAGGAGGAACACTGAAGCTTTCTTT. The encoded protein is CASSGHRRNTEAFF. Full variable domain (outside the CDR3, taken from reference TRBV19 and TRBJ1-1): DGGITQSPKYLFRKEGQNVTLSCEQNLNHDAMYWYRQDPGQGLRLIYYSQIVNDFQKGDIAEGYSVSREKKESFPLTVTSAQKNPTAFYLCASSGHRRNTEAFFGQGTRLTVV.

The gene calls are TRBV6-5 and TRBJ1-1; TRBD1 agrees at 7 bases. Germline trimming cut 6 bases from V and 3 bases from J; bases unmatched to any gene: 4. Germline CDR1 and CDR2: MNHEY and SVGAGI. The CDR3 totals 13 residues. CDR3 nucleotide sequence: TGTGCCAGCAGACCTACAGGGGACACTGAAGCTTTCTTT. It codes for CASRPTGDTEAFF.

The chain has TRBV5-4 and TRBJ2-2; 10 bases match TRBD1. This CDR3 has 18 residues. Germline values: CDR1 SGHNT, CDR2 YYREEE (reference sequence). After removal of 4 bases from V and 4 bases from J, the junction contained 13 bases not matched to a gene. For the CDR3, the DNA is TGTGCCAGCAGCGTAACCGGGACAGGGGTTTCGGGCACCGGGGAGCTGTTTTTT. Translated: CASSVTGTGVSGTGELFF.

The genes are TRBV9 and TRBJ2-7; 7 nucleotides match TRBD1. The CDR3 is 15 amino acids. V trimming: 5 bases; J trimming: 0 bases; junction bases outside the gene matches: 8. Germline CDR1 and CDR2: SGDLS and YYNGEE. CDR3 DNA: TGTGCCAGCAGTCCTATGGGGACAGCCTCCTACGAGCAGTACTTC. This gives the protein CASSPMGTASYEQYF.

The chain carries TRBV7-9 and TRBJ1-1, with D possibly being TRBD1 (5 bases). The CDR3 is 16 residues long. V lost 5 bases and J 3 bases, leaving 19 bases between the germline ends. CDR1 is SEHNR, CDR2 FQNEAQ, per germline (reference sequence). The CDR3 DNA reads TGTGCCAGCAGCGGGACCGACTTCAATCGTTACACTGAAGCTTTCTTT. Protein sequence: CASSGTDFNRYTEAFF.

The J gene is TRBJ2-5, the V gene TRBV27; the match to TRBD1 covers 11 bases. Germline V gene lookup returns CDR1 MNHEY and CDR2 SMNVEV (reference sequence). The V gene end was trimmed by 6 bases and the J gene end by 5 bases; junction bases not matched to a gene: 11. This CDR3 has 16 amino acids. The CDR3 DNA sequence: TGTGCCAGCAGCTTGGTTTCCGGGACAGGGGGGGAGACCCAGTACTTC. Its translation is CASSLVSGTGGETQYF.

The CDR3 DNA reads as TGCAGCGTTGCTTGGAACACCGGGGAGCTGTTTTTT. This codes for CSVAWNTGELFF. The chain links TRBV29-1 to TRBJ2-2; D remains ambiguous. The CDR3 extends over 12 amino acids. V shed 4 bases and J shed 1 base, with 4 bases lying between them. CDR1 SQVTM and CDR2 ANQGSEA come from the germline V gene.

J is TRBJ2-7 and V is TRBV6-5, with 9 bases fitting TRBD2. Germline CDR1 reads MNHEY; CDR2 reads SVGAGI. The CDR3 is 14 amino acids. V lost 6 bases to trimming and J lost 3 bases; unmatched junction nucleotides: 6. CDR3 coding DNA: TGTGCCAGCAGACCCAGCGGGAGGCTCTACGAGCAGTACTTC. Its translation: CASRPSGRLYEQYF.

CDR3 sequence reads: CASSAGTGVSYGYTF. CDR3 nucleotides: TGCGCCAGCAGCGCCGGGACAGGTGTGTCCTATGGCTACACCTTC. V usage is TRBV5-1 and J usage is TRBJ1-2, with TRBD1 identical over 8 bases. Germline CDR1 SGHRS, CDR2 YFSETQ. There are 15 residues in the CDR3. The ends lost 4 bases at V and 4 bases at J; junction bases unmatched: 9.

The chain recombines TRBV6-6 with TRBJ1-1, with D unclear. Germline CDR1 and CDR2: MNHNY and SVGAGI (reference sequence). This CDR3 has 14 residues. Trimming took 5 bases from V and 2 from J, leaving 12 bases between them. This CDR3 is CASSLLRTNTEAFF. The CDR3 DNA reads TGTGCCAGCAGTCTCCTCCGAACCAACACTGAAGCTTTCTTT.

The V gene is TRBV19, the J gene TRBJ1-1; no clear D gene. The CDR3 has 15 amino acids. The V gene's germline CDR1 is LNHDA and CDR2 SQIVND (reference sequence). V was clipped by 5 bases and J by 3 bases, with 16 bases between them. In DNA, the CDR3 is TGTGCCAGTAGTTCCCGACCCCGGTCGGACACTGAAGCTTTCTTT. Its translation is CASSSRPRSDTEAFF.

The genes are TRBV19 and TRBJ1-4; D is unresolved. CDR1 and CDR2 (germline): LNHDA, SQIVND (reference sequence). The CDR3 covers 15 residues. With 2 bases removed from V and 0 bases from J, the gap between germline ends came to 7 bases. The CDR3 sequence: CASSISTATNEKLFF. The CDR3 DNA reads TGTGCCAGTAGTATATCGACGGCAACTAATGAAAAACTGTTTTTT.

The CDR3 loop reads CASSRERALEQYV. For the CDR3, the DNA is TGTGCCAGCAGCCGCGAAAGGGCTCTCGAGCAGTACGTC. J is TRBJ2-7 and V is TRBV7-2; D gene unclear. V was trimmed by 5 bases and J by 6 bases, leaving 14 bases between them. Per germline, CDR1 SGHTA and CDR2 FQGNSA. This CDR3 region has 13 residues.

The chain combines TRBV15 with TRBJ2-1; TRBD2 might be the D (5 bases). Germline V lookup: CDR1 LNHNV, CDR2 YYDKDF (reference sequence). The V and J ends lost 0 bases and 12 bases respectively, with 9 bases between them. The CDR3 loop spans 12 amino acids. The chain's CDR3 is CATSRELAGQFF. CDR3 in DNA: TGTGCCACCAGCAGAGAGCTAGCAGGGCAGTTCTTC.

The chain employs TRBV30 and TRBJ2-1, with TRBD2 identical over 10 bases. This CDR3 is 15 amino acids long. V lost 0 bases and J lost 5; bases outside the gene matches: 4. CDR1 and CDR2 (germline): GTSNPN, SVGIG (reference sequence). DNA for the CDR3: TGTGCCTGGAGTGTTCTAGCGGGGGTAAACAATGAGCAGTTCTTC. Translated: CAWSVLAGVNNEQFF.

This chain joins TRBV11-2 and TRBJ2-7, with a weak D call TRBD1 (7 bases). V gave up 4 bases and J gave up 3 bases, with 13 bases separating them. Germline-derived CDR1 and CDR2 are SGHAT and FQNNGV. The CDR3 spans 14 residues. The CDR3 DNA is TGTGCCAGCAGCTCCCAGGGGGGACACTACGAGCAGTACTTC. Its translation is CASSSQGGHYEQYF. The whole variable domain, filled in from reference TRBV11-2 and TRBJ2-7, reads EAGVAQSPRYKIIEKRQSVAFWCNPISGHATLYWYQQILGQGPKLLIQFQNNGVVDDSQLPKDRFSAERLKGVDSTLKIQPAKLEDSAVYLCASSSQGGHYEQYFGPGTRLTVT.

The chain combines TRBV7-6 with TRBJ2-5; D is perhaps TRBD2 (7 bases). Trimming shortened V by 0 bases and J by 7 bases, and 15 bases separated the two germline ends. The germline V gene has CDR1 SGHVS and CDR2 FNYEAQ. This CDR3 has 15 residues. CDR3 sequence: CASSLARLGGGTQYF. The DNA for the CDR3 is TGTGCCAGCAGCTTAGCGCGTTTGGGAGGGGGGACCCAGTACTTC.